This T cell receptor beta chain was retrieved from a study of cytomegalovirus exposure and HLA in healthy donors. PCR involved 60 Vbeta and 13 Jbeta primers. Measured with immunoSEQ multiplex PCR; TCRdb has only the in-frame clones, and not every one. The data contain hundreds of thousands of clones, around four fifths of them singletons. There are 15 residues in the CDR3. The junction had 8 bases not matched to a gene; V was cut back by 4 bases and J by 9 bases. CDR1 and CDR2 (germline): SGHRS, YFSETQ. The receptor was isolated from a boy aged 5-17 years in good health and CMV-seronegative. Source material: PBMCs. The chain is built from TRBV5-1 and TRBJ1-6; 9 bases line up with TRBD1. Here the CDR3 DNA reads TGCGCCAGCAGCCTGGGGGGACAGGGAGGTTCACCCCTCCACTTT. It specifies CASSLGGQGGSPLHF.